The clone carrying this T cell receptor beta chain is deemed medium-sized. As yet, its antigen is unknown. This specimen comes from a study of cytomegalovirus exposure and HLA in healthy donors. Study-level results: According to the study, roughly 160 TCR beta chains were cytomegalovirus-associated. The majority of TCR sequences were rare, yet some public TCRs appeared in many donors.

PCR used 60 Vbeta primers and 13 Jbeta primers. Original processing notes: In a later analysis, the count reached 82 million or so unique TCR beta chains, with roughly 12 million shared. Assay: immunoSEQ multiplex PCR; the TCRdb copy retains only in-frame clones and omits some. V, J and clone size reflect that table, while D and trimming were determined from the DNA. The table includes 90,000 to 100,000 clones, less than 9.5% detected once. The CDR3 spans 13 residues. Per germline, CDR1 MNHEY and CDR2 SVGAGI. Trimming took off 5 bases at V and 4 bases at J, with 12 bases between the two ends. This chain joins TRBV6-5 and TRBJ2-7; D not resolved. The sequenced sample was PBMCs. The TCR originated in a man in his fifties or sixties in good health and CMV-seropositive. The CDR3 sequence: CASSAFYGYEQYF. CDR3 DNA sequence: TGTGCCAGCAGTGCTTTCTACGGGTACGAGCAGTACTTC.